Listed here are 29 T cell receptor beta chains from one sample, sequenced in a study of tumor and adjacent non-tumor tissue in lung cancer. No cell sorting was done before RNA was extracted from the tissue. More than 3 cm separated this lung sample from the edge of the tumor. TCRbeta libraries were built with three rounds of nested PCR, modified from ARM-PCR. A single record per CDR3 protein comes from TCRdb applying MiXCR to the multiplex PCR reads. The table shows roughly 75,000 distinct CDR3 sequences, with less than 75% occurring only once. The sequenced material came from distant non-tumor lung tissue. Source of these receptors: a woman aged 50 to 60 with non-small cell lung cancer.

For this clonotype: One junction end does not reproduce the germline sequence, and a read error may be involved. V usage is TRBV11-2 and J usage is TRBJ2-1; D is uncertain. The CDR3 loop spans 14 amino acids. Germline-derived CDR1 and CDR2 are SGHAT and FQNNGV. In DNA, the CDR3 is TGTGCCAACAGCTTCCTATGCCAATACAATGAGCAGTTCTTC. This translates into CANSFLCQYNEQFF.

To note about this clonotype: At one end, the junction sequence differs from germline, possibly due to a read error. The genes are TRBV4-3 and TRBJ2-5; unclear D gene. Germline CDR1 is LGHNA and CDR2 is YSLEER. The CDR3 loop spans 14 amino acids. CDR3 residues: CASSRDQAWETQYF. In nucleotides, the CDR3 is TGTGCCAGCAGCCGAGACCAGGCGTGGGAGACCCAGTACTTC.

This chain links TRBV12-3 or TRBV12-4 with TRBJ1-5; 7 bases agree with TRBD1. The CDR3 extends over 14 amino acids. V was clipped by 10 bases and J by 2 bases; unmatched bases: 8. The CDR3 here is CAINDTGGNQPQHF. In DNA form, the CDR3 reads TGTGCCATCAACGATACAGGGGGCAATCAGCCCCAGCATTTT.

In the case of this clonotype: An end of the junction differs from the germline gene, which may be a read error. The chain combines TRBV11-2 with TRBJ2-1, with a weak D call TRBD2 (6 bases). The germline gives CDR1 SGHAT, CDR2 FQNNGV. There are 16 residues in the CDR3. In nucleotides, the CDR3 is TGTACCAGCAGCCGGATGATACTATCGGGGGACGATGAGCAGTTCTTC. It codes for CTSSRMILSGDDEQFF.

About this clonotype: An end of the junction differs from the germline gene, which may be a read error. The rearrangement links TRBV11-3 to TRBJ2-1, with D possibly matching TRBD2 (5 bases). The CDR3 spans 13 residues. The germline V gene encodes CDR1 SGHNT and CDR2 YENEEA. CDR3 bases: TGTGCTAGCAGCTTAGCAGAGGGCAATGAGCAGTTCTTC. It codes for CASSLAEGNEQFF.

The table lists this clonotype with many counts. The gene calls are TRBV6-2 or TRBV6-3 and TRBJ2-3; 10 nucleotides match TRBD1. CDR3 length: 14 residues. Germline CDR1 MNHEY, CDR2 SVGEGT. With 8 bases clipped from V and 5 bases from J, the junction kept 7 bases outside the gene matches. The CDR3 bases are TGTGCCAGCCAAAAGCGGACAGGGGGAGATACGCAGTATTTT. It specifies CASQKRTGGDTQYF.

The rearrangement joins TRBV20-1 to TRBJ2-1; 14 bases are shared with TRBD2. CDR1 DFQATT and CDR2 SNEGSKA come from the germline V gene (reference sequence). V trimming: 5 bases; J trimming: 11 bases; junction bases outside the gene matches: 11. This CDR3 contains 15 residues. The CDR3 bases are TGCAGTGCTGTCCCGGGGACTAGCGGGAGCTATAAGCAGTTCTTC. This sequence encodes CSAVPGTSGSYKQFF.

This clonotype was found once. This CDR3 is missing its conserved last phenylalanine or tryptophan, likely due to a read error. The V call is TRBV5-1, the J call TRBJ2-1; 10 positions agree with TRBD2. Trimming cost V 4 bases and J 7 bases; bases outside gene matches: 5. The V gene's germline CDR1 is SGHRS and CDR2 YFSETQ. The CDR3 is made up of 14 amino acids. CDR3 nucleotide sequence: TGCGCCAGCAGCCCTAGCGGGAGTCCGAATGAGCAGTTCCTC. Protein product: CASSPSGSPNEQFL.

In its sample, this clonotype was seen a few times. Being one base from a much bigger clone, this may be a read error. The chain employs TRBV20-1 and TRBJ1-3, with D unresolved. The CDR3 loop spans 10 amino acids. Germline values: CDR1 DFQATT, CDR2 SNEGSKA (reference sequence). CDR3 loop: CSARGNTIYF. The CDR3 nucleotides are TGCAGTGCGAGAGGGAACACCATATATTTT.

This clonotype came up many times. V gene TRBV6-1 combines with J gene TRBJ2-7; D may be TRBD2 (7 bases). The germline gives CDR1 MNHNS, CDR2 SASEGT. The length of the CDR3 is 14 residues. The germline V and J ends were trimmed by 9 bases and 0 bases, with 15 bases remaining between them. In nucleotides, the CDR3 is TGTGCCAGTAACGGGGGGCTAGCCTCCTACGAGCAGTACTTC. Residues: CASNGGLASYEQYF.

In regard to this clonotype: This may arise from a read error, as a much more abundant clone is one base away. The chain links TRBV10-3 to TRBJ1-5; 7 nucleotides match TRBD1. The V segment lost 10 bases and the J segment 7 bases; nucleotides outside the gene matches: 10. Germline CDR1 is ENHRY and CDR2 is SYGVKD. The CDR3 covers 13 residues. CDR3 loop: CATTGELSQPQHF. CDR3 nucleotide sequence: TGTGCCACTACAGGGGAATTGAGCCAGCCCCAGCATTTT.

As to this clonotype: Since a much larger clone is just one base distant, this may be a read error. V is TRBV20-1 and J is TRBJ1-1; D is uncertain. This CDR3 comprises 11 residues. The V gene's germline CDR1 is DFQATT and CDR2 SNEGSKA (reference sequence). The CDR3 nucleotides are TGCACTGCTACAGTGAACACTGAAGCTTTCTTT. It yields the protein CTATVNTEAFF.

At least ten counts were recorded for this clonotype. The V call is TRBV6-1, the J call TRBJ1-2, with a tentative D call TRBD1 (6 bases). CDR1 is MNHNS and CDR2 is SASEGT in the germline V gene. Trimming took off 6 bases at V and 6 bases at J, with 17 bases between the two ends. This CDR3 is 14 amino acids long. The CDR3 bases are TGTGCCAGCAGGGGCAACCGGGACAATGATGGCTACACCTTC. Its translation is CASRGNRDNDGYTF.

This clonotype has a single count. A much larger clone sits a single nucleotide away, making a read error possible. V usage is TRBV4-1 and J usage is TRBJ1-2; 11 nucleotides agree with TRBD1. The CDR3 runs to 15 residues. Germline V gene data show CDR1 as MGHRA and CDR2 as YSYEKL. Trimming cost V 7 bases and J 3 bases; bases outside gene matches: 7. CDR3 bases: TGCGCCAGCAACGAAAGGACAGGGGGCGACTATGGCTACACCTTC. This translates into CASNERTGGDYGYTF.

In regard to this clonotype: At one boundary the junction diverges from the germline segment, which might be a read error. V and J are TRBV28 and TRBJ2-3; D assignment may be TRBD1 or TRBD2 (5 bases each). In germline, CDR1 is MDHEN, CDR2 SYDVKM. This CDR3 has 16 amino acids. The CDR3 DNA sequence: TGTGCCAACAGTAGTAACATGGGGGAAGTAACAGATACGCAGTATTTT. This translates into CANSSNMGEVTDTQYF.

This chain links TRBV11-1 with TRBJ1-1; no firm D call. There are 14 residues in the CDR3. Trimming cost V 3 bases and J 9 bases, with 17 bases left between them. Germline CDR1 is SGHAT and CDR2 is FQDESV (reference sequence). CDR3 sequence (DNA): TGTGCCAGCAGCTTGAATGAGTTGAACAATCAAGCTTTCTTT. Its protein is CASSLNELNNQAFF.

This clonotype was observed at least ten times. This rearrangement joins TRBV10-3 to TRBJ2-7; 12 bases are a match to TRBD2. From germline, CDR1 is ENHRY and CDR2 SYGVKD. V was pared by 2 bases and J by 4 bases, with 9 bases of the junction left unmatched. The CDR3 has 17 residues. CDR3 loop: CAISEPGLAGNNYEQYF. The CDR3 region has the DNA TGTGCCATCAGTGAGCCCGGACTAGCGGGAAATAATTACGAGCAGTACTTC.

Points on this clonotype: At one end, the junction sequence differs from germline, possibly due to a read error. CDR3 nucleotide sequence: TGTGCCAGAAGCTTGAAGGAGTCGAACACTGAAGTTTTCTTT. It codes for CARSLKESNTEVFF. The genes are TRBV11-1 and TRBJ1-1; D remains ambiguous. CDR3 length: 14 residues. Germline V gene lookup returns CDR1 SGHAT and CDR2 FQDESV (reference sequence).

The chain uses TRBV6-1 and TRBJ1-1, with D unresolved. Germline loops: CDR1 MNHNS, CDR2 SASEGT. The CDR3 is made up of 16 amino acids. CDR3: CDSSESSRRPNTEAFF. CDR3 nucleotide sequence: TGTGATAGCAGTGAATCTAGTCGAAGGCCGAACACTGAAGCTTTCTTT.

This clonotype was seen a handful of times. An end of the junction does not agree with germline; a read error may underlie this. The rearrangement joins TRBV11-1 to TRBJ2-1, with D uncertain. Germline-derived CDR1 and CDR2 are SGHAT and FQDESV (reference sequence). There are 13 residues in the CDR3. The CDR3 sequence: CASSLPPLDEHFF. The CDR3 nucleotides read TGTGCCAGCAGCTTACCTCCACTCGATGAGCATTTCTTC.

As to this clonotype: One end of the junction fails to match germline, which may point to a read error. The V and J genes are TRBV6-2 or TRBV6-3 and TRBJ2-3, with TRBD1 as a possible D gene (5 bases). CDR3 size: 15 residues. Germline values: CDR1 MNHEY, CDR2 SVGEGT. CDR3 loop: CASSYTEDMTDTQCF. As DNA, the CDR3 is TGTGCCAGCAGTTACACCGAGGACATGACAGATACGCAGTGTTTT.

This clonotype has ten or more counts. The chain carries TRBV12-3 or TRBV12-4 and TRBJ2-1, with D uncertain. Trimming removed 6 bases from V and 9 bases from J, with 18 bases in between. CDR3 length equals 14 residues. CDR3 in DNA: TGTGCCAGCAGGACTCCTACAGCCTGGAGTGAGCAGTTCTTC. This gives the protein CASRTPTAWSEQFF.

A single count supports this clonotype. This chain uses TRBV20-1 with TRBJ2-1, with D tentatively TRBD2 (6 bases). Trimming cost V 7 bases and J 9 bases, with 22 bases left between them. The CDR3 totals 14 residues. Germline CDR1 and CDR2: DFQATT and SNEGSKA (reference sequence). The CDR3 loop reads CSVQGLAGRFEQFF. The CDR3 DNA reads as TGCAGTGTCCAGGGACTGGCGGGAAGGTTTGAGCAGTTCTTC.

This clonotype occurred a few times. A much larger clonotype is one base distant, so this may be a read error. This chain joins TRBV20-1 and TRBJ2-1, with D perhaps matching TRBD1 (10 bases). This CDR3 has 16 residues. In germline, CDR1 is DFQATT, CDR2 SNEGSKA (reference sequence). This CDR3 reads CSARGTGGLAYNEHFF. CDR3 coding DNA: TGCAGTGCTAGAGGGACAGGGGGACTAGCCTACAATGAGCATTTCTTC.

Concerning this clonotype: An end of the junction differs from the germline gene, which may be a read error. This rearrangement joins TRBV11-2 to TRBJ2-3; D gene unclear. CDR1 SGHAT and CDR2 FQNNGV come from the germline V gene. The CDR3 consists of 13 residues. The CDR3 nucleotides read TGTGCCAGCAGCTTAAGAAAGTATGATATGCAGTATTTT. Its translation: CASSLRKYDMQYF.

For this clonotype: A read error may produce the germline difference seen at one junction end. The rearrangement joins TRBV12-3 or TRBV12-4 to TRBJ2-1; 8 bases map to TRBD2. The CDR3 has 15 amino acids. The CDR3: CASRYSSGRSNEHFF. The CDR3 DNA is TGTGCCAGCAGATACTCTAGCGGGCGCTCCAATGAGCACTTCTTC.

With respect to this clonotype: This could be a read error, since a much larger clone is one nucleotide away. V is TRBV6-2 or TRBV6-3 and J is TRBJ1-3, with TRBD1 matching over 8 bases. CDR1 is MNHEY and CDR2 is SVGEGT in the germline V gene. This CDR3 is 15 amino acids long. Trimming took 6 bases from V and 5 from J; bases not matched to a gene: 9. The chain's CDR3 is CASRTDRAPRNTIYF. The CDR3 DNA reads as TGTGCCAGCAGAACGGACAGGGCCCCTAGAAACACCATATATTTT.

This clonotype came up a few times. CDR3 DNA: TGTGCCAGCAGCTTGGGGAGTCAGAAGTCAGATACGCAGTATTTT. This sequence encodes CASSLGSQKSDTQYF. This chain joins TRBV11-2 and TRBJ2-3, with a possible D match to TRBD2 (5 bases). Germline V gene sequence: CDR1 SGHAT, CDR2 FQNNGV. V was trimmed by 3 bases and J by 4 bases, leaving 14 bases between them. The CDR3 length is 15 residues.

As for this clonotype: Given the absence of the conserved phenylalanine or tryptophan at the CDR3 end, a read error is likely. This rearrangement joins TRBV6-5 to TRBJ2-7; 8 bases are a match to TRBD2. The CDR3 totals 14 residues. Losses at the gene ends were 5 bases for V and 3 bases for J; bases not matched to a gene: 6. Germline V CDR1 and CDR2: MNHEY, SVGAGI. In DNA, the CDR3 is TGTGCCAGCAGTCCGACTAGCGAAATCTACGAGCAGTACTTA. Amino acids: CASSPTSEIYEQYL.